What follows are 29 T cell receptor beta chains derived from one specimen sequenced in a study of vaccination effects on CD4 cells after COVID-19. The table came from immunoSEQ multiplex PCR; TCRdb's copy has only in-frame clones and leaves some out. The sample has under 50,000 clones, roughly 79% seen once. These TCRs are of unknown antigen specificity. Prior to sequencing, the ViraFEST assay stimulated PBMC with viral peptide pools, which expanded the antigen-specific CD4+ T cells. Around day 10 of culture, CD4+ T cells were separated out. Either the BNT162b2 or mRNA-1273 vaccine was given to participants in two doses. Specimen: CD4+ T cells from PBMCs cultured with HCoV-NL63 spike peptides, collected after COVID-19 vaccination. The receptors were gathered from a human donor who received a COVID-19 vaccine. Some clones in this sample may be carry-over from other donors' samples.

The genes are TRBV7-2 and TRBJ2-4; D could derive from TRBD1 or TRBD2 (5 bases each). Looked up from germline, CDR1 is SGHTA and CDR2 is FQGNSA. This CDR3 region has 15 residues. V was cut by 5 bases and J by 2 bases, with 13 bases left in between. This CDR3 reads CASSTPEGPKNIQYF. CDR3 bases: TGTGCCAGCAGCACCCCCGAGGGACCCAAAAACATTCAGTACTTC.

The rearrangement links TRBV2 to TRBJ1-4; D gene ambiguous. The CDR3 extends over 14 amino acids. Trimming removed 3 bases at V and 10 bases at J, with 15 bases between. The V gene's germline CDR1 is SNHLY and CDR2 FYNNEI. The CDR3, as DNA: TGTGCCAGCAGTGATCTTCTCGGGGTGGGAAAACTGTTTTTT. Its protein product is CASSDLLGVGKLFF.

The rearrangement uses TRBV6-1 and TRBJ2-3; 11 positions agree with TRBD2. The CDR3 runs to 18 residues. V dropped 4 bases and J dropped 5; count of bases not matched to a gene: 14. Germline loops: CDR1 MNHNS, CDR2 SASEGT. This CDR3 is CASSVSLAGGSLGDTQYF. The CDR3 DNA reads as TGTGCCAGCAGTGTGAGTCTAGCGGGGGGATCTTTGGGAGATACGCAGTATTTT.

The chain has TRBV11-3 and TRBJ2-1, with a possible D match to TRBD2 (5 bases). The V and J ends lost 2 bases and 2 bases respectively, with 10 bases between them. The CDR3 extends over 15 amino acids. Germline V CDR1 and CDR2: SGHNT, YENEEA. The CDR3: CASSLRGLPYNEQFF. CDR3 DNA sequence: TGTGCCAGCAGCTTACGGGGTCTCCCCTACAATGAGCAGTTCTTC.

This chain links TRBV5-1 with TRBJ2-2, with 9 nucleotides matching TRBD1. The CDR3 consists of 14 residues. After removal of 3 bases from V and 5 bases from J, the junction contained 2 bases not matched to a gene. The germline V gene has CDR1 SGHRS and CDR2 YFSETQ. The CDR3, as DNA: TGCGCCAGCAGCTCGGGACAGGGAACCGGGGAGCTGTTTTTT. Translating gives CASSSGQGTGELFF. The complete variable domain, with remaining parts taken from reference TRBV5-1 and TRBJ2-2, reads KAGVTQTPRYLIKTRGQQVTLSCSPISGHRSVSWYQQTPGQGLQFLFEYFSETQRNKGNFPGRFSGRQFSNSRSEMNVSTLELGDSALYLCASSSGQGTGELFFGEGSRLTVL.

CDR3 in DNA: TGTGCCAGCAGTTGGGACAGGGGCTCACCCCTCCACTTT. Protein: CASSWDRGSPLHF. The rearrangement links TRBV7-9 to TRBJ1-6; 10 nucleotides agree with TRBD1. J lost 10 bases, V lost 6 bases, and 3 bases had no gene match. The CDR3 totals 13 residues. Germline V gene lookup returns CDR1 SEHNR and CDR2 FQNEAQ (reference sequence). Full variable domain (rest looked up from reference TRBV7-9 and TRBJ1-6): DTGVSQNPRHKITKRGQNVTFRCDPISEHNRLYWYRQTLGQGPEFLTYFQNEAQLEKSRLLSDRFSAERPKGSFSTLEIQRTEQGDSAMYLCASSWDRGSPLHFGNGTRLTVT.

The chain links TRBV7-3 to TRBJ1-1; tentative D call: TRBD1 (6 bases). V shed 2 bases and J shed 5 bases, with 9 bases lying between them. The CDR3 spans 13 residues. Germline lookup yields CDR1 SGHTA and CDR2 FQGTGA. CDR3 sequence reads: CASSLSGQTEAFF. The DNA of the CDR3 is TGTGCCAGCAGCTTATCAGGACAGACTGAAGCTTTCTTT.

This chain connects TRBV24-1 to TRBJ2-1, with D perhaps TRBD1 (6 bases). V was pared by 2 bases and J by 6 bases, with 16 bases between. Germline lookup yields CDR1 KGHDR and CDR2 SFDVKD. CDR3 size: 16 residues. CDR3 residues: CATSDSLLGAGNEQFF. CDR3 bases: TGTGCCACCAGTGATTCCCTCTTGGGGGCGGGCAATGAGCAGTTCTTC.

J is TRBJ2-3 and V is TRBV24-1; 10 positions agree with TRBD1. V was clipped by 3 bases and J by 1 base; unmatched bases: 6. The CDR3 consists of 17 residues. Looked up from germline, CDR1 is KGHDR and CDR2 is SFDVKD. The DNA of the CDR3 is TGTGCCACCAGTGATCGATCCGGGACAGGGGGCACAGATACGCAGTATTTT. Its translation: CATSDRSGTGGTDTQYF.

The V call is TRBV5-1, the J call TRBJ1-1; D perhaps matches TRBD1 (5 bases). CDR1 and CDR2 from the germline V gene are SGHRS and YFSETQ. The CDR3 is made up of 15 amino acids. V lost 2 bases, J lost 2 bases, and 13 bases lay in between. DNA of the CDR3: TGCGCCAGCAGCTTAGCAGGGCCATCTAACACTGAAGCTTTCTTT. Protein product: CASSLAGPSNTEAFF. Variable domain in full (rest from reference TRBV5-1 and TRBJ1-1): KAGVTQTPRYLIKTRGQQVTLSCSPISGHRSVSWYQQTPGQGLQFLFEYFSETQRNKGNFPGRFSGRQFSNSRSEMNVSTLELGDSALYLCASSLAGPSNTEAFFGQGTRLTVV.

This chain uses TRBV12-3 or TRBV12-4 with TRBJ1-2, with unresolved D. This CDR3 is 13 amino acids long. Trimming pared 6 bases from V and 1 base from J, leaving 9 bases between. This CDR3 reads CASSQQSNYGYTF. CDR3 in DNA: TGTGCCAGCAGCCAACAGAGTAACTATGGCTACACCTTC.

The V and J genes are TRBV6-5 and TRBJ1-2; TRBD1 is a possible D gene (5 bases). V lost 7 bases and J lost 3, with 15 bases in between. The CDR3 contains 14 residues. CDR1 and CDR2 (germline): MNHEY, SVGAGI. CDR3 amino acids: CASTFRQSYYGYTF. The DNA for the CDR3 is TGTGCCAGCACTTTTCGACAGTCCTACTATGGCTACACCTTC.

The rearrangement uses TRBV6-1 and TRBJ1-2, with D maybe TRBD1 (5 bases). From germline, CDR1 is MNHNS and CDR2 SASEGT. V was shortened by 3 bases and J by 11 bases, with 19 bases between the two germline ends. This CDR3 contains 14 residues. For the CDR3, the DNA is TGTGCCAGCAGTGAGGGGCCACAAAACGGCCGGTACACCTTC. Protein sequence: CASSEGPQNGRYTF.

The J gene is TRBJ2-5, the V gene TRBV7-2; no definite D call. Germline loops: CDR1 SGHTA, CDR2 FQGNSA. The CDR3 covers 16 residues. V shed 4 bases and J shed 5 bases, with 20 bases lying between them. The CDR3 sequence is CASSSTTMGLVETQYF. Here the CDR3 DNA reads TGTGCCAGCAGCTCCACTACGATGGGGTTGGTGGAGACCCAGTACTTC.

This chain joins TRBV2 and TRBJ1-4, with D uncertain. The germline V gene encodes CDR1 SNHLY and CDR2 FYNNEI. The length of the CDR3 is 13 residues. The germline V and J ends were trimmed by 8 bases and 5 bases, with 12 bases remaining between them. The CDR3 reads CASQRGQNEKLFF. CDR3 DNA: TGTGCCAGCCAAAGAGGGCAGAATGAAAAACTGTTTTTT.

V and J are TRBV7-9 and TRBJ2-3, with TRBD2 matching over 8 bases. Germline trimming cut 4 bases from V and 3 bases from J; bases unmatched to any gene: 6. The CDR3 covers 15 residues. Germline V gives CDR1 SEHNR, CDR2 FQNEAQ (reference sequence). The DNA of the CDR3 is TGTGCCAGCAGCTCCGAGCGGGGGCCTACAGATACGCAGTATTTT. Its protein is CASSSERGPTDTQYF.

The CDR3 DNA sequence: TGTGCCAGCAGCTTAGCTCGGACAGGGGGTCAGCCCCAGCATTTT. This translates into CASSLARTGGQPQHF. The V gene is TRBV7-8, the J gene TRBJ1-5; 10 bases are shared with TRBD1. The CDR3 has 15 amino acids. V lost 0 bases and J lost 6; bases outside the gene matches: 2. The germline CDR1 and CDR2 sequences are SGHVS and FQNEAQ.

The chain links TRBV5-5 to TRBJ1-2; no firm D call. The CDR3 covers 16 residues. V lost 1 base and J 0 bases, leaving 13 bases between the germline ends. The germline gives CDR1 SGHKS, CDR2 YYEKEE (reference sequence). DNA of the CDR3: TGTGCCAGCAGCTTGTCGGGTCTTCATTCTAACTATGGCTACACCTTC. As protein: CASSLSGLHSNYGYTF.

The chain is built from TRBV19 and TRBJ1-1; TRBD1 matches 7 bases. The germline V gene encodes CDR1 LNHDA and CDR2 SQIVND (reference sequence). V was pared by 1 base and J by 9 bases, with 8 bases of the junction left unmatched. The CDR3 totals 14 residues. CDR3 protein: CASSIVGTVVQAFF. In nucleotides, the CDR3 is TGTGCCAGTAGTATAGTGGGGACAGTCGTACAAGCTTTCTTT.

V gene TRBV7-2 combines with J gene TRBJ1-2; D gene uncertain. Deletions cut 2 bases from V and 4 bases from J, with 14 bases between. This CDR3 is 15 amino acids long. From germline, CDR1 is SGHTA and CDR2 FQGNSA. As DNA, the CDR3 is TGTGCCAGCAGCTTAAGGGCGGTGGCGGGCTATGGCTACACCTTC. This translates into CASSLRAVAGYGYTF.

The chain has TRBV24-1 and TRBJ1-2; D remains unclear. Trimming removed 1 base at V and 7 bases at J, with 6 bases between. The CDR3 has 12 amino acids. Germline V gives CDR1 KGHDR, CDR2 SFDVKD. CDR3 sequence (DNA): TGTGCCACCAGTGATTTTAAAGGTGGCTACACCTTC. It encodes CATSDFKGGYTF.

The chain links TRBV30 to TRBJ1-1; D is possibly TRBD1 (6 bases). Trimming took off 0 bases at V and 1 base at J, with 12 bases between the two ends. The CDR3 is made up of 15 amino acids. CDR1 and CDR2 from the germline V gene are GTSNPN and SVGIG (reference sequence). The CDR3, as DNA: TGTGCCTGGAGTGTACGGGCGGGGGCGAACACTGAAGCTTTCTTT. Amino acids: CAWSVRAGANTEAFF.

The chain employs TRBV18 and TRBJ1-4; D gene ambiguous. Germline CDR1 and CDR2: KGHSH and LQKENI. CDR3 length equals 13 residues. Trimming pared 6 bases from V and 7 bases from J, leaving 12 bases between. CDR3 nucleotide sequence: TGTGCCAGCTCTGAGGGCTGGGGTGAAAAACTGTTTTTT. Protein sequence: CASSEGWGEKLFF.

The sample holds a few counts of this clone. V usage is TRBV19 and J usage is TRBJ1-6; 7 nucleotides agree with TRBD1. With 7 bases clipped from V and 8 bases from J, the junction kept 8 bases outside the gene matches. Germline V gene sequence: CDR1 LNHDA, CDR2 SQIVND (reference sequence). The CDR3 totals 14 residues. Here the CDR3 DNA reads TGTGCCAGTAACCCGGGGACAGAGTATTCACCCCTCCACTTT. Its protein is CASNPGTEYSPLHF.

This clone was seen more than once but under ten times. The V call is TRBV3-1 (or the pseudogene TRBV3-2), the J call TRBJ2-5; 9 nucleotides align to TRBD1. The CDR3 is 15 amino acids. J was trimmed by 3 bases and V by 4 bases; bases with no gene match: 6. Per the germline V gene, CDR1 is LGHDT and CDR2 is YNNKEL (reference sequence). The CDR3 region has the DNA TGTGCCAGCAGCCCACGGACAGGGGCGGAAGAGACCCAGTACTTC. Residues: CASSPRTGAEETQYF.

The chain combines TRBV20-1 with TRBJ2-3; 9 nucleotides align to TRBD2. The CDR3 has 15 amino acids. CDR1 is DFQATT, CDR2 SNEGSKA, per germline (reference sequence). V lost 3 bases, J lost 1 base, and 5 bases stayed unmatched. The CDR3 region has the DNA TGCAGTGCTAGTACCCTAGCGGGGCGCACAGATACGCAGTATTTT. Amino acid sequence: CSASTLAGRTDTQYF.

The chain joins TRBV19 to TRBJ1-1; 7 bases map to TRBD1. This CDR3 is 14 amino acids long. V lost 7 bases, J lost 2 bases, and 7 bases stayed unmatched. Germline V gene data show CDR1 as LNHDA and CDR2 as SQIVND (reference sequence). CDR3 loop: CASKPTGINTEAFF. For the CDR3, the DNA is TGTGCCAGTAAGCCGACAGGGATCAACACTGAAGCTTTCTTT.

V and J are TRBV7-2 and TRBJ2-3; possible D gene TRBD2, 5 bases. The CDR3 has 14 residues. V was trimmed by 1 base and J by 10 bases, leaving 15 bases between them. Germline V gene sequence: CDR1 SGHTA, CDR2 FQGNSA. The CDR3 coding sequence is TGTGCCAGCAGCTTAGGACTATCATTAGGGCCGCAGTATTTT. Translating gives CASSLGLSLGPQYF.

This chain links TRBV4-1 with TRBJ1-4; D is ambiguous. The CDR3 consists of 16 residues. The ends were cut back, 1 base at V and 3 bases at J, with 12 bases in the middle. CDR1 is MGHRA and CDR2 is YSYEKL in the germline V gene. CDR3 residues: CASSQGRTNPNEKLFF. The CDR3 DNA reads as TGCGCCAGCAGCCAAGGTCGGACCAACCCTAATGAAAAACTGTTTTTT.